This T cell receptor (beta chain) is drawn from a study of regulatory T cells in long-lasting Graves disease. Study at large: Graves' disease counted as persistent after over 5 years of antithyroid drugs with positive TSH receptor antibodies. General study points: The study examined only peripheral blood, not thyroid tissue.

Time point noted: persistent/refractory GD, antithyroid drugs over 5 years with positive TRAb. PBMC RNA was the source of the TCR library. J was trimmed by 0 bases and V by 5 bases; bases with no gene match: 6. The CDR3 extends over 16 amino acids. Germline V gene lookup returns CDR1 LNHDA and CDR2 SQIVND (reference sequence). This clonotype has only one observation. Its antigen remains unknown. Sequencing libraries for TCR beta were prepared with iRepertoire HTBI primers and Arm-PCR of CDR3 regions. TCRdb ran MiXCR on the multiplex PCR reads and lists one entry per CDR3 protein. Here the sample spans about 470,000 distinct CDR3 sequences, under 25% being singletons.

The chain is built from TRBV19 and TRBJ2-1; 8 bases are shared with TRBD2. The TCR sequence derives from a female donor with Graves disease. This specimen was peripheral blood mononuclear cells (PBMCs), taken when the disease was refractory, from a patient treated with antithyroid drugs. The CDR3 loop reads CASSLSGTNSYNEQFF. The CDR3 DNA reads as TGTGCCAGTAGTCTTAGCGGGACGAACTCCTACAATGAGCAGTTCTTC.